The 20 T cell receptor beta chains listed next were all sequenced from one sample in a study of blood T cell repertoires in COVID-19. The repertoire was sequenced with immunoSEQ multiplex PCR; TCRdb's copy has only in-frame clones and lacks some. This table holds under 140,000 clones, approximately 80% found once. Sequencing was performed on peripheral blood. These TCRs come from a woman aged 55 to 70 with acute or convalescent COVID-19.

The V call is TRBV6-5, the J call TRBJ2-2; possible D gene TRBD1, 5 bases. CDR1 and CDR2 (germline): MNHEY, SVGAGI. Trimming stripped 0 bases from V and 2 bases from J, with 10 bases between. The CDR3 runs to 16 residues. The CDR3 region is CASSYSQGVNTGELFF. CDR3 bases: TGTGCCAGCAGTTACTCCCAGGGCGTCAACACCGGGGAGCTGTTTTTT.

This rearrangement joins TRBV6-5 to TRBJ2-2; 8 nucleotides line up with TRBD2. The germline V gene has CDR1 MNHEY and CDR2 SVGAGI. Trimming cost V 4 bases and J 5 bases; bases outside gene matches: 3. There are 14 residues in the CDR3. For the CDR3, the DNA is TGTGCCAGCAGTTGGGCTAGCGGGACCGGGGAGCTGTTTTTT. Protein sequence: CASSWASGTGELFF.

V gene TRBV5-1 combines with J gene TRBJ1-4; D remains ambiguous. The CDR3 totals 14 residues. V dropped 1 base and J dropped 3 bases, with 7 bases sitting between them. Germline V gene lookup returns CDR1 SGHRS and CDR2 YFSETQ. This CDR3 reads CASSLSRSNEKLFF. The CDR3 DNA follows: TGCGCCAGCAGCTTGAGTCGGTCTAATGAAAAACTGTTTTTT.

The gene calls are TRBV2 and TRBJ2-3; TRBD2 matches at 13 bases. This CDR3 has 14 amino acids. The trim removed 7 bases at V and 3 bases at J, leaving 1 base unmatched. Looked up from germline, CDR1 is SNHLY and CDR2 is FYNNEI. The chain's CDR3 is CASKTSGGTDTQYF. CDR3 DNA: TGTGCCAGCAAGACTAGCGGGGGGACAGATACGCAGTATTTT.

The V call is TRBV7-3, the J call TRBJ1-6; tentative D call: TRBD1 (5 bases). V dropped 8 bases and J dropped 8 bases, with 13 bases sitting between them. The germline V gene has CDR1 SGHTA and CDR2 FQGTGA. The CDR3 has 13 residues. Here the CDR3 reads CASAKGGDSPLHF. In DNA, the CDR3 is TGTGCCAGCGCAAAAGGAGGGGATTCACCCCTCCACTTT.

V gene TRBV5-1 combines with J gene TRBJ2-1; TRBD2 agrees at 12 bases. J was trimmed by 4 bases and V by 5 bases; bases with no gene match: 4. Germline values: CDR1 SGHRS, CDR2 YFSETQ. The CDR3 is 15 amino acids. This CDR3 reads CASRLAGGQYNEQFF. The CDR3 coding sequence is TGCGCCAGCAGGCTAGCGGGGGGGCAGTACAATGAGCAGTTCTTC.

This rearrangement joins TRBV4-1 to TRBJ1-6, with D tentatively TRBD1 (6 bases). Trimming shortened V by 2 bases and J by 1 base, and 9 bases separated the two germline ends. The length of the CDR3 is 16 residues. Germline CDR1 and CDR2: MGHRA and YSYEKL. The CDR3 is CASSQSQGSYNSPLHF. CDR3 DNA: TGCGCCAGCAGCCAAAGTCAGGGGTCCTATAATTCACCCCTCCACTTT.

This rearrangement joins TRBV28 to TRBJ1-5, with 7 bases aligning to TRBD1. Trimming at V came to 2 bases and at J to 7 bases, leaving 5 bases not matched to a gene. The CDR3 extends over 14 amino acids. Germline V gene data show CDR1 as MDHEN and CDR2 as SYDVKM. CDR3 bases: TGTGCCAGCAGTTTAGGACAGGAATCCCAGCCCCAGCATTTT. It encodes CASSLGQESQPQHF.

The gene calls are TRBV18 and TRBJ1-6, with TRBD1 as a possible D gene (5 bases). V lost 2 bases and J lost 6, with 14 bases in between. The CDR3 runs 16 residues. CDR1 is KGHSH and CDR2 is LQKENI in the germline V gene. Here the CDR3 reads CASSPRSGGSNSPLHF. The CDR3 DNA follows: TGTGCCAGCTCACCAAGGTCCGGGGGAAGTAATTCACCCCTCCACTTT.

This sequence joins TRBV3-1 (or the pseudogene TRBV3-2) and TRBJ1-1; D is perhaps TRBD1 (6 bases). In germline, CDR1 is LGHDT, CDR2 YNNKEL (reference sequence). Trimming took 4 bases from V and 14 from J, leaving 26 bases between them. This CDR3 is 15 amino acids long. As DNA, the CDR3 is TGTGCCAGCAGCCGACAGACAGGTCCATCATATACGCCCTTCTTT. Amino acid sequence: CASSRQTGPSYTPFF.

This chain links TRBV6-5 with TRBJ2-5, with a tentative D call TRBD2 (6 bases). The V gene lost 5 bases and the J gene lost 2 bases, with 9 bases spanning the gap. CDR1 and CDR2 from the germline V gene are MNHEY and SVGAGI. The CDR3 extends over 13 amino acids. The CDR3 protein is CASSHRGQETQYF. CDR3 in DNA: TGTGCCAGCAGTCATCGGGGGCAAGAGACCCAGTACTTC.

For the CDR3, the DNA is TGCGCCAGCAGCTTGGGAGGGACAGATGCCTCTGGGGCCAACGTCCTGACTTTC. Its protein product is CASSLGGTDASGANVLTF. The chain carries TRBV5-1 and TRBJ2-6; TRBD1 matches 7 bases. From germline, CDR1 is SGHRS and CDR2 YFSETQ. The trim removed 0 bases at V and 0 bases at J, leaving 6 bases unmatched. The CDR3 totals 18 residues.

J is TRBJ1-5 and V is TRBV7-2; 8 bases match TRBD1. Trimming at V came to 3 bases and at J to 1 base, leaving 2 bases not matched to a gene. CDR3 length equals 15 residues. CDR1 SGHTA and CDR2 FQGNSA come from the germline V gene. The CDR3 bases are TGTGCCAGCAGCTTTGACAGGGGAAGCAATCAGCCCCAGCATTTT. Its protein is CASSFDRGSNQPQHF. The variable domain in full, with the rest retrieved from reference TRBV7-2 and TRBJ1-5, is GAGVSQSPSNKVTEKGKDVELRCDPISGHTALYWYRQSLGQGLEFLIYFQGNSAPDKSGLPSDRFSAERTGGSVSTLTIQRTQQEDSAVYLCASSFDRGSNQPQHFGDGTRLSIL.

The chain combines TRBV30 with TRBJ1-3, with no clear D. This CDR3 is 8 amino acids long. Germline V gives CDR1 GTSNPN, CDR2 SVGIG (reference sequence). V was trimmed by 8 bases and J by 7 bases, leaving 3 bases between them. The CDR3 here is CALNTIYF. CDR3 in DNA: TGTGCCCTCAACACCATATATTTT.

This clone has a handful of counts. J is TRBJ2-5 and V is TRBV10-3; TRBD2 aligns across 8 bases. The germline V gene encodes CDR1 ENHRY and CDR2 SYGVKD. The junction had 2 bases not matched to a gene; V was cut back by 6 bases and J by 5 bases. This CDR3 contains 12 residues. As DNA, the CDR3 is TGTGCCATCAGACGGGAGGGGGAGACCCAGTACTTC. Its translation: CAIRREGETQYF.

The V call is TRBV5-4, the J call TRBJ1-2, with TRBD1 identical over 7 bases. Germline CDR1 SGHNT, CDR2 YYREEE (reference sequence). This CDR3 has 15 residues. Trimming took 3 bases from V and 3 from J; bases not matched to a gene: 8. The CDR3 DNA is TGTGCCAGCAGCTCCCCGGGACAGCAACACTATGGCTACACCTTC. It codes for CASSSPGQQHYGYTF.

This rearrangement joins TRBV5-6 to TRBJ2-7, with 9 bases lining up with TRBD1. Germline assignment: CDR1 SGHDT and CDR2 YYEEEE. This CDR3 contains 13 residues. Trimming at V came to 6 bases and at J to 7 bases, leaving 8 bases not matched to a gene. The CDR3 sequence is CASTTGGAEEQYF. The DNA of the CDR3 is TGTGCCAGCACAACAGGGGGCGCGGAAGAGCAGTACTTC. Filled out from reference TRBV5-6 and TRBJ2-7, the complete variable domain reads DAGVTQSPTHLIKTRGQQVTLRCSPKSGHDTVSWYQQALGQGPQFIFQYYEEEERQRGNFPDRFSGHQFPNYSSELNVNALLLGDSALYLCASTTGGAEEQYFGPGTRLTVT.

The chain carries TRBV2 and TRBJ2-5; 10 nucleotides agree with TRBD2. CDR1 and CDR2 from the germline V gene are SNHLY and FYNNEI. Unmatched junction bases numbered 4, after V lost 5 bases and J lost 1 base. This CDR3 has 15 residues. The CDR3: CASSRERGGQETQYF. Written as DNA, the CDR3 is TGTGCCAGCAGTCGCGAGCGGGGGGGCCAAGAGACCCAGTACTTC.

The CDR3 bases are TGTGCCAGCAGCCAGCATGGGGGGGCTTTTCTTGCCGGGGAGCTGTTTTTT. Protein: CASSQHGGAFLAGELFF. This chain connects TRBV3-1 (or the pseudogene TRBV3-2) to TRBJ2-2; D perhaps matches TRBD2 (7 bases). The V end lost 3 bases, the J end lost 6 bases, and 20 bases lay between the germline ends. CDR1 is LGHDT and CDR2 is YNNKEL in the germline V gene (reference sequence). This CDR3 has 17 amino acids.

The chain employs TRBV6-6 and TRBJ2-3; 8 bases map to TRBD1. The V gene end was trimmed by 3 bases and the J gene end by 6 bases; junction bases not matched to a gene: 5. The germline V gene has CDR1 MNHNY and CDR2 SVGAGI (reference sequence). The CDR3 has 14 residues. The CDR3 DNA reads TGTGCCAGCAGTTATCCAGGGGGCAGGGATACGCAGTATTTT. Translating gives CASSYPGGRDTQYF.